The following is a T cell receptor beta chain sequence with its context. This clone was seen only once. This clone's antigen is unknown. Nothing much larger sits one base from this clone, and base qualities are not available. The immunoSEQ kit was used, according to the manufacturer's recommendations, to generate TCR beta libraries from genomic DNA. For library preparation, a first multiplex PCR was performed with proprietary primers, followed by a second PCR in which unique barcodes were added, and bead cleanups were performed after each round. Each sample batch included a kit-provided positive control reaction and a negative control reaction. The final libraries underwent checking on an Agilent 4200 TapeStation D1000 ScreenTape, volumetric pooling, and quantification by qPCR. Sequencing was performed on an Illumina NextSeq500 with a MidOutput 150-cycle cartridge, and 156 Read1 and 15 Index1 cycles were run with kit custom primers. The pooled library was loaded at roughly 0.93 pM, with a roughly 21% PhiX control spiked in. In the original analysis: The vendor-processed data were analyzed in R, and a clonotype was defined as all T cells that share the same CDR3 nucleotide sequence. In the clone abundance analyses, frequencies in each sample were normalized to that sample's 10,000 most abundant clones. Public T cell clones, averaging fewer than five per sample, were removed before analysis. An abundance difference of at least 32-fold between compartments was the criterion for calling clonotypes tumor-enriched or baseline blood-enriched. A beta-binomial differential abundance model was used to identify clonotypes that expanded or contracted between blood time points. Similarity between tumor and blood repertoires was quantified using the Baroni-Urbani and Buser coefficient, and groups were compared with two-tailed Wilcoxon tests in R. TCRdb holds this immuneACCESS table with in-frame rearrangements only. Some clones are missing; in checked studies, unresolved V genes explain under half, and the rest has no known cause. V and J calls plus clone size are reproduced from that table; the DNA served to infer D and trimming. The sample data list some 150,000 clones, and 88% of these were observed just once. The ten largest account for more than 10% of the sample.

The data are from a study of radiation and T cells in renal cell carcinoma (dated by TCRdb to 2018 to 2021). Background for the entire study: The samples were obtained from a clinical trial, where primary renal cell carcinomas were treated with 15 Gy stereotactic body radiation therapy and then removed by nephrectomy 4 weeks afterward. Across all 53 samples, under 4,500,000 unique CDR3 nucleotide sequences, encoding 2,658,974 unique CDR3 amino acid sequences, were identified. In total, approximately 54 samples, comprising some 25 tumors and around 27 peripheral blood samples, were subjected to TCR beta sequencing.

The sample's time point label is to be understood as: baseline pretreatment blood. Sample treatment or condition, as interpreted from the label and publication: 15 Gy SBRT to primary tumor, nephrectomy 4 weeks later. To follow tumor-enriched clonotypes, serial peripheral blood was collected from radiation-treated patients at baseline and at 2 weeks and 4 weeks after SBRT. Every patient had renal cell carcinoma of clear cell pathology. Genomic DNA for TCR sequencing was prepared using the QIAamp DNA Blood Mini Kit (Qiagen). The analyses included just those samples that passed every quality control check. Trimming takes 2 bases from V and 8 bases from J, and the germline ends sit 12 bases apart. CDR1 MNHNS and CDR2 SASEGT were looked up in the germline V gene. The CDR3 has 13 amino acids, counting the end cysteine and phenylalanine. The sequence is cut down to CDR3 DNA, 39 bases in frame from base 1.

Broader findings and caveats from the paper: Because pretreatment tumor biopsies were not available, the study could not determine whether clonotypes were already present within the tumor at baseline. In blood, the top tumor clonotypes increased from baseline to 2 weeks after radiation and then shrank by 4 weeks, which suggests a temporary expansion of tumor-resident clones. Dynamics of the blood repertoire were not tracked past 4 weeks after treatment. The single-armed trial design could not address effects of radiation dose or scheduling on the TCR repertoire.

Specimen: blood, collected from a patient whose treatment included radiotherapy and nephrectomy. The chain employs TRBV6-1 and TRBJ1-2, with the D gene too uncertain to name. The sequence derives from a woman between 50 and 59 years old with renal cell carcinoma. CDR3 region: CASSEIGSRGYTF. The nucleotide sequence reads as follows: TGTGCCAGCAGTGAAATTGGGTCCCGAGGCTACACCTTC.